This T cell receptor (beta chain) was retrieved from a study of T cells in Graves' hyperthyroidism and ophthalmopathy. Study results and caveats: Blood shared most expanded thyroid clonotypes above 0.001.

For Graves' hyperthyroidism to be stable, ophthalmopathy could not progress within 18 months. The hyperthyroidism was newly diagnosed and had lasted under 2 months; the patients were aged 18 to 65. Based on clinical symptoms, serum thyroxine and TRAb, thyroid ultrasound and orbital computed tomography, diagnoses were reached. A few counts support this clonotype. Antigen specificity is unknown. CDR1 SGHTA and CDR2 FQGNSA come from the germline V gene. Trimming removed 1 base at V and 14 bases at J, with 6 bases between. The CDR3 runs to 11 residues. RNA transcripts gave rise to amplified TCR beta CDR3 regions. TCR CDR3 regions were first amplified by RT-PCR with HTBI primers. Via MiXCR, TCRdb re-called the multiplex PCR reads, giving one row per CDR3 protein. The sample contains hundreds of thousands of distinct CDR3 sequences, about 16% of which appear only once.

The chain employs TRBV7-2 and TRBJ1-6; D gene unclear. The receptor comes from a woman aged 25 to 45 with Graves' hyperthyroidism. The sample consisted of blood. The CDR3 protein is CASSLGPTLHF. CDR3 DNA: TGTGCCAGCAGCTTAGGACCCACCCTCCACTTT.